The next 12 T cell receptor beta chains were all read from a single sample in a study of CD8+ T cells in alopecia areata. Once RNA had been extracted, it was reverse transcribed into cDNA to act as the sequencing template. Repertoires were generated with immunoSEQ multiplex PCR, while TCRdb's copy carries only in-frame clones and drops some. The top ten clones hold more than 20% of a sample with about 110,000 clones, around 59% of them seen once. Sequenced sample: CD8+ T cells sorted from blood. The receptor source for this set is a human donor in good health.

The CDR3 here is CAWNRGTGNQPQHF. In DNA, the CDR3 is TGTGCCTGGAACCGGGGAACCGGCAATCAGCCCCAGCATTTT. The chain is built from TRBV30 and TRBJ1-5, with no clear D. Per germline, CDR1 GTSNPN and CDR2 SVGIG (reference sequence). Trimming took 4 bases from V and 2 from J, leaving 12 bases between them. This CDR3 spans 14 amino acids.

Only a few counts were recorded for this clone. The gene calls are TRBV2 and TRBJ1-1, with a weak D call TRBD1 (5 bases). Germline CDR1 SNHLY, CDR2 FYNNEI. V gave up 0 bases and J gave up 3 bases, with 14 bases separating them. The CDR3 length is 16 residues. CDR3 in amino acids: CASSEARGALDTEAFF. As DNA, the CDR3 is TGTGCCAGCAGTGAAGCCCGCGGGGCCCTTGACACTGAAGCTTTCTTT.

The chain carries TRBV6-5 and TRBJ1-6, with unresolved D. The CDR3 loop spans 14 amino acids. From germline, CDR1 is MNHEY and CDR2 SVGAGI. V lost 0 bases and J 10 bases, leaving 10 bases between the germline ends. CDR3: CASSYSGSGSPLHF. DNA for the CDR3: TGTGCCAGCAGTTACTCCGGATCGGGGTCACCCCTCCACTTT.

The V call is TRBV23-1, the J call TRBJ2-1; D gene unclear. TRBV23-1 is identified as an open reading frame with a role that is uncertain. CDR3 size: 14 residues. Trimming pared 4 bases from V and 4 bases from J, leaving 11 bases between. CDR3 in DNA: TGCGCCAGCAGTCCTCCCTCTACGTACAATGAGCAGTTCTTC. Amino acids: CASSPPSTYNEQFF.

J is TRBJ1-2 and V is TRBV10-3; D gene ambiguous. The V gene's germline CDR1 is ENHRY and CDR2 SYGVKD. With 0 bases removed from V and 4 bases from J, the gap between germline ends came to 12 bases. This CDR3 spans 15 amino acids. The CDR3 protein is CAISESEGQSYGYTF. The CDR3 nucleotides are TGTGCCATCAGTGAGTCGGAAGGGCAAAGCTATGGCTACACCTTC.

The chain links TRBV2 to TRBJ2-1; the match to TRBD1 covers 7 bases. The CDR3 extends over 14 amino acids. J lost 6 bases, V lost 6 bases, and 8 bases had no gene match. Germline V gene sequence: CDR1 SNHLY, CDR2 FYNNEI. The CDR3 region has the DNA TGTGCCAGCAGCTTCCCGACAGGGTTCAATGAGCAGTTCTTC. This encodes CASSFPTGFNEQFF.

This chain links TRBV6-1 with TRBJ1-5, with D perhaps TRBD1 (5 bases). CDR3 size: 13 residues. Germline V gene data show CDR1 as MNHNS and CDR2 as SASEGT. V was trimmed by 2 bases and J by 5 bases, leaving 7 bases between them. DNA for the CDR3: TGTGCCAGCAGTGAACGAGGGGATCAGCCCCAGCATTTT. This translates into CASSERGDQPQHF.

The chain has TRBV15 and TRBJ2-5; D is unclear. Germline V gene lookup returns CDR1 LNHNV and CDR2 YYDKDF (reference sequence). V lost 0 bases and J 0 bases, leaving 8 bases between the germline ends. The CDR3 totals 15 residues. CDR3 in amino acids: CATSRDQADQETQYF. The CDR3 region has the DNA TGTGCCACCAGCAGAGATCAGGCAGACCAAGAGACCCAGTACTTC. The variable domain in full, with the rest retrieved from reference TRBV15 and TRBJ2-5, is DAMVIQNPRYQVTQFGKPVTLSCSQTLNHNVMYWYQQKSSQAPKLLFHYYDKDFNNEADTPDNFQSRRPNTSFCFLDIRSPGLGDTAMYLCATSRDQADQETQYFGPGTRLLVL.

The chain couples TRBV16 to TRBJ2-7; TRBD1 matches at 9 bases. With V trimmed by 3 bases and J by 3 bases, 3 bases remained unmatched. This CDR3 is built from 14 residues. Germline CDR1 and CDR2: KGHSY and FQNENV. The CDR3 DNA is TGTGCCAGCAGCCAGGGGACAGGGTTCTACGAGCAGTACTTC. As protein: CASSQGTGFYEQYF.

The chain employs TRBV15 and TRBJ2-7; D remains unclear. This CDR3 has 18 amino acids. Trimming stripped 0 bases from V and 1 base from J, with 19 bases between. Germline V gives CDR1 LNHNV, CDR2 YYDKDF (reference sequence). CDR3: CATSRDWNRPTSSYEQYF. CDR3 DNA sequence: TGTGCCACCAGCAGAGATTGGAACAGACCGACCAGTTCCTACGAGCAGTACTTC.

This clone was observed once. V and J are TRBV27 and TRBJ1-1, with 8 bases aligning to TRBD1. This CDR3 spans 14 amino acids. J lost 4 bases, V lost 5 bases, and 6 bases had no gene match. Germline CDR1 and CDR2: MNHEY and SMNVEV (reference sequence). The CDR3 region is CASSGRGQGTEAFF. As DNA, the CDR3 is TGTGCCAGCAGTGGCAGGGGGCAGGGCACTGAAGCTTTCTTT.

This chain uses TRBV28 with TRBJ2-3, with D perhaps matching TRBD2 (5 bases). Per the germline V gene, CDR1 is MDHEN and CDR2 is SYDVKM. The CDR3 is made up of 15 amino acids. Trimming cost V 4 bases and J 1 base, with 12 bases left between them. In nucleotides, the CDR3 is TGTGCCAGCAGTTCGACGGGAAGACGCACAGATACGCAGTATTTT. This codes for CASSSTGRRTDTQYF. The full variable domain, completed using reference TRBV28 and TRBJ2-3, is DVKVTQSSRYLVKRTGEKVFLECVQDMDHENMFWYRQDPGLGLRLIYFSYDVKMKEKGDIPEGYSVSREKKERFSLILESASTNQTSMYLCASSSTGRRTDTQYFGPGTRLTVL.